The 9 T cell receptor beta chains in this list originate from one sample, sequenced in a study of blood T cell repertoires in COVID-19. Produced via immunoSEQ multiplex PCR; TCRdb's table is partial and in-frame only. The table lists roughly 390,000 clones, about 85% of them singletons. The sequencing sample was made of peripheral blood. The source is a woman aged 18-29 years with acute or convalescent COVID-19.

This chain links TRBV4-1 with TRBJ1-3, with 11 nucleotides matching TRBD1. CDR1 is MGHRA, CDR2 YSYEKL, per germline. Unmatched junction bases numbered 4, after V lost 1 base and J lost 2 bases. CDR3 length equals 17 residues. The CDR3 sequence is CASSQVRDRGTGNTIYF. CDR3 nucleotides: TGCGCCAGCAGCCAAGTCCGGGACAGGGGGACTGGAAACACCATATATTTT.

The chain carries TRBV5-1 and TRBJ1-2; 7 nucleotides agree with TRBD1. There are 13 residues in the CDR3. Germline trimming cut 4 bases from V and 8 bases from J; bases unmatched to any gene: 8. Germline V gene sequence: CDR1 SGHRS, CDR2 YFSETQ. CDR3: CASSRPQGEGYTF. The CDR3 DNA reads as TGCGCCAGCAGCAGGCCCCAGGGGGAAGGCTACACCTTC.

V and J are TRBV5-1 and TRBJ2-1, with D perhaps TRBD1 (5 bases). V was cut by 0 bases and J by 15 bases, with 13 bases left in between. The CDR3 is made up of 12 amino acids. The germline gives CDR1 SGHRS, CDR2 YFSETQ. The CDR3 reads CASSLGEGEAFF. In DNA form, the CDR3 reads TGCGCCAGCAGCTTGGGGGAAGGGGAAGCGTTCTTC.

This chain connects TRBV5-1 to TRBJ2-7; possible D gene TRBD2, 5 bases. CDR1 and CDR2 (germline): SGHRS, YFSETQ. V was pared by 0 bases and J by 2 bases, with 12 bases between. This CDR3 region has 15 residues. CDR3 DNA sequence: TGCGCCAGCAGCTTGGTGGGCGGGTGGACCTACGAGCAGTACTTC. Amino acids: CASSLVGGWTYEQYF.

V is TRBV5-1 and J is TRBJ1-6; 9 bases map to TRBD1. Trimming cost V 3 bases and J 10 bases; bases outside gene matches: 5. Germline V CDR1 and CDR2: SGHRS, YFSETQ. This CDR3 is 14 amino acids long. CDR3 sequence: CASSSTGGESPLHF. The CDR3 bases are TGCGCCAGCAGCTCCACAGGGGGCGAGTCACCCCTCCACTTT. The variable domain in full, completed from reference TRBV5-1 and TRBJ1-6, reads KAGVTQTPRYLIKTRGQQVTLSCSPISGHRSVSWYQQTPGQGLQFLFEYFSETQRNKGNFPGRFSGRQFSNSRSEMNVSTLELGDSALYLCASSSTGGESPLHFGNGTRLTVT.

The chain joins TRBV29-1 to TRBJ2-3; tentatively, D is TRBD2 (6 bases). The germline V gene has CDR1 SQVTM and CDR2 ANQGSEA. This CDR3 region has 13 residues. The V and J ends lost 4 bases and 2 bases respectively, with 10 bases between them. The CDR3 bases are TGCAGCGTTGTAGGGACTTACACAGATACGCAGTATTTT. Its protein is CSVVGTYTDTQYF.

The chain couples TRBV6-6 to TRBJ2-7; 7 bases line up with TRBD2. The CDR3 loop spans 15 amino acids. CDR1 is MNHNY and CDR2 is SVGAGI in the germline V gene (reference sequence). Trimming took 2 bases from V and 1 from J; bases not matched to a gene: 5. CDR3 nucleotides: TGTGCCAGCAGTTACGACGGGGGGATATCCTACGAGCAGTACTTC. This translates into CASSYDGGISYEQYF.

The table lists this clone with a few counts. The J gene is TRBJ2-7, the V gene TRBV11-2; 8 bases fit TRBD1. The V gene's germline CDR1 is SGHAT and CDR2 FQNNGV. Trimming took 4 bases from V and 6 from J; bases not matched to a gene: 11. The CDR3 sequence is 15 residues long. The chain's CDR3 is CASSYGTGLSIEQYF. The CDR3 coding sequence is TGTGCCAGCAGCTACGGGACAGGACTTAGCATCGAGCAGTACTTC.

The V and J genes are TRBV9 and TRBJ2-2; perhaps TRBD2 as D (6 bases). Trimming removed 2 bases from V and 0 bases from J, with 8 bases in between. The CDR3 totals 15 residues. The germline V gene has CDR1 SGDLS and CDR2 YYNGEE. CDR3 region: CASSVGRANTGELFF. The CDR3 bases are TGTGCCAGCAGCGTCGGGAGAGCGAACACCGGGGAGCTGTTTTTT.